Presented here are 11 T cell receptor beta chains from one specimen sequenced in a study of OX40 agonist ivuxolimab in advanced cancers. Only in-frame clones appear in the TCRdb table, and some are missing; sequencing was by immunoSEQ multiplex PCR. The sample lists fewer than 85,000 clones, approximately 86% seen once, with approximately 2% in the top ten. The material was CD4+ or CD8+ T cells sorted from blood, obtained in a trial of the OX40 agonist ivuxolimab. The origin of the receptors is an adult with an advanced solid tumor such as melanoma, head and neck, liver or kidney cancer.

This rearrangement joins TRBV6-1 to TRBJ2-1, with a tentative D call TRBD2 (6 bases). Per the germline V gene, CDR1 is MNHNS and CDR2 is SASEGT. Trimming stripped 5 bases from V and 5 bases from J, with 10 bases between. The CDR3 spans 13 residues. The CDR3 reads CASSRLADNEQFF. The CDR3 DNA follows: TGTGCCAGCAGTCGGTTAGCGGACAATGAGCAGTTCTTC.

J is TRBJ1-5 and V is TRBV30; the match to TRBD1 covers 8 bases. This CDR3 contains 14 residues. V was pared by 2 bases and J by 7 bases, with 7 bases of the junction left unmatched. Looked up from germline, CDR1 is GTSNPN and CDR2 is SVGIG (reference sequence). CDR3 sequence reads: CAWSRTGNRQPQHF. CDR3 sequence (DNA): TGTGCCTGGAGTCGGACAGGGAATCGACAGCCCCAGCATTTT.

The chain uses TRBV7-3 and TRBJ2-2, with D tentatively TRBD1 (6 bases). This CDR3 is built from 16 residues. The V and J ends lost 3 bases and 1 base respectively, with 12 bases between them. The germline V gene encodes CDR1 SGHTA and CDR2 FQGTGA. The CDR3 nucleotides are TGTGCCAGCAGCTTTTTTGGGGGCGTGAACACCGGGGAGCTGTTTTTT. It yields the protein CASSFFGGVNTGELFF.

The CDR3 DNA is TGTGCCAGCAGCTTGGAGGGGACAGGGAGAAATGAGCAGTTCTTC. Encoded protein: CASSLEGTGRNEQFF. The chain has TRBV5-4 and TRBJ2-1; 9 positions match TRBD1. The junction had 5 bases not matched to a gene; V was cut back by 0 bases and J by 7 bases. In germline, CDR1 is SGHNT, CDR2 YYREEE (reference sequence). CDR3 length equals 15 residues.

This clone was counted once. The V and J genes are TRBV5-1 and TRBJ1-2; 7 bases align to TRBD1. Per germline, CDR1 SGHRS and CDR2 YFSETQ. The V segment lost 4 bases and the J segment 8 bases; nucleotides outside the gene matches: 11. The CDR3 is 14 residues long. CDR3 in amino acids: CASSPTGRVAGYTF. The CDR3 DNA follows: TGCGCCAGCAGCCCGACAGGGCGGGTCGCAGGCTACACCTTC.

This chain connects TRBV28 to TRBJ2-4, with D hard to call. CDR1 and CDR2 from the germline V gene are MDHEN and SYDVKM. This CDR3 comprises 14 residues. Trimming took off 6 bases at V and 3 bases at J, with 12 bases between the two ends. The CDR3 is CASSQILGKNIQYF. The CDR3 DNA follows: TGTGCCAGCAGCCAAATTTTAGGCAAAAACATTCAGTACTTC.

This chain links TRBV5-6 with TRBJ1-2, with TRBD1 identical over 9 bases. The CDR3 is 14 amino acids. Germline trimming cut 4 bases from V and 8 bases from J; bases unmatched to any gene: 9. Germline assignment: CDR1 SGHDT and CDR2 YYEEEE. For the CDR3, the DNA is TGTGCCAGCAGCGGCCGGGACAGGGCCGGAGGCTACACCTTC. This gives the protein CASSGRDRAGGYTF.

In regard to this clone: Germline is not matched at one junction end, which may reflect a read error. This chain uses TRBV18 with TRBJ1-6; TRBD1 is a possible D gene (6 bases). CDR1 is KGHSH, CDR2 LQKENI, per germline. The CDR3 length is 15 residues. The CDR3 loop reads CASSPQGGYNSPLHF. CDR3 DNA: TGTGCCAGCTCCCCACAGGGTGGCTATAATTCACCCCTCCACTTT.

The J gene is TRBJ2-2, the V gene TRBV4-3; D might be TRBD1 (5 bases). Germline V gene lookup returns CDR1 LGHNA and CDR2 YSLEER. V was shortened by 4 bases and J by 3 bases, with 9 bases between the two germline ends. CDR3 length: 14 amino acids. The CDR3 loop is CASSLGHYTGELFF. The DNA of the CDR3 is TGCGCCAGCAGCCTAGGACATTACACCGGGGAGCTGTTTTTT.

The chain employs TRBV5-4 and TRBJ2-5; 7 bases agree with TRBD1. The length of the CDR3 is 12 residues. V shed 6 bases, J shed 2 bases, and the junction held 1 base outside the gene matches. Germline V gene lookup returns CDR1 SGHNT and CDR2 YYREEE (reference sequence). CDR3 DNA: TGTGCCAGCAAGGGACAGCAAGAGACCCAGTACTTC. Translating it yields CASKGQQETQYF.

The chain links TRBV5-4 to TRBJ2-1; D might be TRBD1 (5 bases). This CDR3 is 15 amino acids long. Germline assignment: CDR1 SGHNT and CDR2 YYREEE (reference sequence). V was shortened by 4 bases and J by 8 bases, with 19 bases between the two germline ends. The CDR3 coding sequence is TGTGCCAGCAGCGCAATTTATCAGGGTAAGGATGAGCAGTTCTTC. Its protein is CASSAIYQGKDEQFF.